The rows below give T cell receptor beta chains drawn from one sample of a study of blood T cells in healthy people across ages. In TCRdb, the 5' RACE reads were re-called with MiXCR into one record per CDR3 protein. Of some 900,000 distinct CDR3 sequences in the sample, roughly 50% were seen once. Material: blood. All receptors derive from a man aged 25-40 years in good health. Both conserved end residues are part of each CDR3. A D gene is named only where the DNA matches it firmly. Clone size, where shown, is once, few, many, or a class for clones that have expanded.

TRBV9	TRBJ1-1	.	.	CASSPAQVTEAFF	TGTGCCAGCAGCCCGGCCCAGGTCACTGAAGCTTTCTTT
TRBV21-1	TRBJ2-7	.	.	CASSKEKDVTYEQYF	TGTGCCAGCAGCAAAGAGAAGGACGTTACCTACGAGCAGTACTTC
TRBV6-5	TRBJ2-3	.	.	CACRPGPNTQYF	TGTGCCTGCAGGCCGGGTCCTAATACGCAGTATTTT
TRBV4-1	TRBJ2-1	many	.	CASSQFGGGYNEQFF	TGCGCCAGCAGCCAATTCGGAGGAGGGTACAATGAGCAGTTCTTC
TRBV9	TRBJ2-7	.	.	CASSVDVDTAYEQYF	TGTGCCAGCAGCGTAGATGTTGACACCGCCTACGAGCAGTACTTC
TRBV9	TRBJ2-3	few	.	CASSVTGDPTDTQYF	TGTGCCAGCAGCGTTACCGGGGACCCCACAGATACGCAGTATTTT
TRBV20-1	TRBJ2-1	few	TRBD2	CSASQLAGGYNEQFF	TGCAGTGCTAGTCAGTTAGCGGGCGGTTACAATGAGCAGTTCTTC
TRBV6-5	TRBJ1-3	.	.	CASSYSIQTRSSGNTIYF	TGTGCCAGCAGTTACTCGATACAGACCCGAAGCTCTGGAAACACCATATATTTT
TRBV27	TRBJ2-7	.	.	CASSLSANYEQYF	TGTGCCAGCAGTCTATCTGCTAACTACGAGCAGTACTTC
TRBV7-2	TRBJ1-6	.	TRBD1	CASSTRTGGNNSPLHF	TGTGCCAGCAGCACGAGGACAGGGGGCAATAATTCACCCCTCCACTTT
TRBV6-2/TRBV6-3	TRBJ2-1	many	TRBD1	CASNFGQDYNEQFF	TGTGCCAGCAACTTCGGACAGGACTACAATGAGCAGTTCTTC